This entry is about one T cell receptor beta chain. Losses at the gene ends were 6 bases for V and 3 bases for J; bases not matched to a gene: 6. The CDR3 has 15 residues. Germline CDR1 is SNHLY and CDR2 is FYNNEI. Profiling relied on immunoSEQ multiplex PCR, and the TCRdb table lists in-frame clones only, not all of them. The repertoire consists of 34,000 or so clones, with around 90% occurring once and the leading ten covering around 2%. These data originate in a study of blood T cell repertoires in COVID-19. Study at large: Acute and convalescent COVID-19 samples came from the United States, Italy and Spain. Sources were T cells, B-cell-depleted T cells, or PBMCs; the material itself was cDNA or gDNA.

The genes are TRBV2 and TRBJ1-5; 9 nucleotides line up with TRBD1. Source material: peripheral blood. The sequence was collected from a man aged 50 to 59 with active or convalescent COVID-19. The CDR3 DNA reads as TGTGCCAGCAGCGCTCGGACAGGGGACAATCAGCCCCAGCATTTT. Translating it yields CASSARTGDNQPQHF.